This paragraph reports one TCR beta chain. Diagnostic assessment was based on clinical symptoms, serum thyroxine and TRAb, thyroid ultrasound and orbital computed tomography. Fresh peripheral blood, approximately 9.1 ml, was the source of the PBMCs. These data belong to a study of T cells in Graves' hyperthyroidism and ophthalmopathy. Study as a whole: Sampling of peripheral blood happened at initial diagnosis, prior to any treatment.

The CDR3 regions of TCR beta were amplified from RNA transcripts. TCR CDR3 underwent first-round RT-PCR with the HTBI primer set. TCRdb itself ran the multiplex PCR reads through MiXCR, one entry per CDR3 protein. The sample has almost 500,000 distinct CDR3 sequences, 20% to 25% seen once; the top ten hold about half. The CDR3 is made up of 15 amino acids. Germline CDR1 and CDR2: LNHDA and SQIVND (reference sequence). The V end was cut by 2 bases, the J end by 3 bases, with 10 bases between. The sequence was obtained from a woman aged 70-85 years with Graves' ophthalmopathy. V is TRBV19 and J is TRBJ2-2; unclear D gene. Sequencing was performed on blood. The CDR3 loop is CASSISYGYTGELFF. As DNA, the CDR3 is TGTGCCAGTAGTATATCGTACGGATACACCGGGGAGCTGTTTTTT.